This T cell receptor beta chain was observed in a study of siplizumab effects on memory and regulatory T cells. The assay looked at around 100,000 TCR templates in each sample. The assay was immunoSEQ multiplex PCR, and TCRdb's table has in-frame clones only and misses some. The table records approximately 56,000 clones, about 98% of them present only once. Unstimulated naive, memory, effector memory and TEMRA subsets from a few donor pairs have been sequenced, the authors report. The germline CDR1 and CDR2 sequences are MGHDK and SYGVNS. The CDR3 runs 13 residues. J lost 3 bases, V lost 6 bases, and 4 bases had no gene match.

The gene calls are TRBV25-1 and TRBJ2-7, with 8 bases matching TRBD1. The TCR sequence derives from a human donor in good health. Sequenced sample: naive CD8+ T cells sorted from blood. CDR3 amino acids: CASRQTGVYEQYF. In DNA form, the CDR3 reads TGTGCCAGCAGGCAGACAGGGGTCTACGAGCAGTACTTC.